The 9 T cell receptor beta chains in this list originate from one sample, sequenced in a study of response to subunit inactivated influenza vaccine. TCRdb reprocessed the RT-PCR reads via MiXCR and lists one record per CDR3 protein. The data show about 570,000 distinct CDR3 sequences, approximately 11% seen once. This same sample was also part of a study on T cells expressing NK-cell markers. From that paper: TCR beta cDNA was generated via 5'RACE template switching incorporating UMIs.

This specimen consisted of PBMCs from blood, obtained on the day of vaccination. The receptors stem from a man aged 45 to 65 who received an inactivated influenza vaccine.

The chain employs TRBV4-2 and TRBJ2-6; the match to TRBD2 covers 9 bases. Germline loops: CDR1 LGHNA, CDR2 YNFKEQ. The CDR3 sequence is 18 residues long. V lost 1 base to trimming and J lost 3 bases; unmatched junction nucleotides: 7. The CDR3 sequence is CASSQAISGSYGANVLTF. The CDR3 region has the DNA TGTGCCAGCAGCCAAGCGATTAGCGGGAGCTATGGGGCCAACGTCCTGACTTTC.

This clonotype was picked up a small number of times. The V and J genes are TRBV10-3 and TRBJ2-5; 9 nucleotides match TRBD2. Germline assignment: CDR1 ENHRY and CDR2 SYGVKD. CDR3 length: 17 residues. Trimming took 2 bases from V and 3 from J; bases not matched to a gene: 10. CDR3 nucleotides: TGTGCCATCAGTGAGCCGACTAGGGCTAGCGGGAAAGAGACCCAGTACTTC. It codes for CAISEPTRASGKETQYF.

The V and J genes are TRBV20-1 and TRBJ2-3; D may be TRBD2 (6 bases). The CDR3 length is 13 residues. The germline gives CDR1 DFQATT, CDR2 SNEGSKA (reference sequence). V was pared by 4 bases and J by 6 bases, with 14 bases between. The CDR3 sequence is CSATRLESDTQYF. The CDR3 bases are TGCAGTGCTACCAGACTAGAGTCTGATACGCAGTATTTT.

This clonotype was counted at least ten times. The CDR3 sequence is CASSYAGLAYEQYF. CDR3 DNA sequence: TGTGCCAGCAGTTACGCTGGGCTAGCCTACGAGCAGTACTTC. The gene calls are TRBV6-5 and TRBJ2-7; no definite D call. There are 14 residues in the CDR3. Trimming took off 2 bases at V and 2 bases at J, with 10 bases between the two ends. Per germline, CDR1 MNHEY and CDR2 SVGAGI.

This clonotype was detected ten times or more. The chain recombines TRBV20-1 with TRBJ2-1; weak D call: TRBD2 (6 bases). There are 15 residues in the CDR3. With 5 bases removed from V and 7 bases from J, the gap between germline ends came to 21 bases. CDR1 is DFQATT and CDR2 is SNEGSKA in the germline V gene (reference sequence). The DNA for the CDR3 is TGCAGTGCTCCCTTTGGGCTAGCGTTCCAAAATGAGCAGTTCTTC. Protein: CSAPFGLAFQNEQFF.

The CDR3 region has the DNA TGTGCCAGCAGTGGCCGACTAGCGGACATTCAGTACTTC. It codes for CASSGRLADIQYF. This chain links TRBV6-2 or TRBV6-3 with TRBJ2-4, with 9 bases aligning to TRBD2. The junction had 4 bases not matched to a gene; V was cut back by 5 bases and J by 8 bases. Germline CDR1 reads MNHEY; CDR2 reads SVGEGT. The CDR3 is 13 residues long.

As regards this clonotype: At one boundary the junction diverges from the germline segment, which might be a read error. The CDR3 loop reads CASSLSGAQVQPQHF. The CDR3 DNA reads as TGTGCCAGCAGTTTGTCGGGGGCGCAGGTCCAGCCCCAACATTTT. The V gene is TRBV28, the J gene TRBJ1-5, with D maybe TRBD1 (6 bases). Germline V gene lookup returns CDR1 MDHEN and CDR2 SYDVKM. The CDR3 has 15 amino acids.

V usage is TRBV7-2 and J usage is TRBJ2-3; D ambiguous. Between the trimmed V and J ends, which lost 5 bases and 6 bases, there was a span of 15 bases. The germline CDR1 and CDR2 sequences are SGHTA and FQGNSA. This CDR3 has 14 residues. This CDR3 is CASSPLGPADTQYF. In DNA, the CDR3 is TGTGCCAGCAGCCCCCTGGGCCCGGCGGATACGCAGTATTTT.

In its sample, this clonotype was seen a few times. V and J are TRBV7-9 and TRBJ2-7; possible D gene TRBD2, 5 bases. V lost 1 base to trimming and J lost 5 bases, with 18 bases between them. The V gene's germline CDR1 is SEHNR and CDR2 FQNEAQ (reference sequence). This CDR3 contains 16 residues. DNA of the CDR3: TGTGCCAGCAGCTTAGGGCGGAGCTTCTTGGAGGACGAGCAGTACTTC. Its protein product is CASSLGRSFLEDEQYF.